This T cell receptor beta chain was retrieved from a study of blood T cell repertoires in COVID-19. Looking at the study overall: The United States, Italy and Spain supplied acute and convalescent COVID-19 samples.

The data were produced by immunoSEQ multiplex PCR, yet TCRdb's version contains in-frame clones alone and is incomplete. This table has about 71,000 clones, about 90% appearing once. This clonotype was sampled from a human donor in a cohort sampled during active COVID-19. Sample: peripheral blood.

DNA for the CDR3: TGTGCCAGAAGCTTGAAAAAACAGATGCTATACAATGAGCAGTTCTTC. This encodes CARSLKKQMLYNEQFF. This chain joins TRBV5-3 and TRBJ2-1; D is uncertain. TRBV5-3 is sorted into the ORF group, with uncertain function. V was shortened by 1 base and J by 4 bases, with 15 bases between the two germline ends. This CDR3 comprises 16 residues.